This entry describes one T cell receptor (beta chain). Germline values: CDR1 MGHRA, CDR2 YSYEKL. V shed 3 bases, J shed 5 bases, and the junction held 2 bases outside the gene matches. The CDR3 is 13 amino acids. The data stem from a study of blood T cell repertoires in COVID-19. For the study at large: Spain, Italy and the United States supplied samples that represented acute and convalescent COVID-19. Sample material is recorded as cDNA or gDNA derived from T cells, B-cell-depleted T cells, or PBMCs.

Original handling: Quantification of nucleated cells was approximated via reference gene primer amplification. Sequencing was performed with immunoSEQ multiplex PCR; in TCRdb, only in-frame clones are kept and a portion is missing. D and trimming were read from the DNA, whereas the V and J calls and clone size are those reported in that table. The sample consists of about 140,000 clones, around 84% of them appearing once. This TCR derives from a woman in her fifties or sixties with acute or convalescent COVID-19. The sample consisted of peripheral blood. This chain joins TRBV4-1 and TRBJ2-5; 8 bases map to TRBD2. The DNA for the CDR3 is TGCGCCAGCAGCCAGGGACTAGTTGAGACCCAGTACTTC. Translation gives CASSQGLVETQYF.